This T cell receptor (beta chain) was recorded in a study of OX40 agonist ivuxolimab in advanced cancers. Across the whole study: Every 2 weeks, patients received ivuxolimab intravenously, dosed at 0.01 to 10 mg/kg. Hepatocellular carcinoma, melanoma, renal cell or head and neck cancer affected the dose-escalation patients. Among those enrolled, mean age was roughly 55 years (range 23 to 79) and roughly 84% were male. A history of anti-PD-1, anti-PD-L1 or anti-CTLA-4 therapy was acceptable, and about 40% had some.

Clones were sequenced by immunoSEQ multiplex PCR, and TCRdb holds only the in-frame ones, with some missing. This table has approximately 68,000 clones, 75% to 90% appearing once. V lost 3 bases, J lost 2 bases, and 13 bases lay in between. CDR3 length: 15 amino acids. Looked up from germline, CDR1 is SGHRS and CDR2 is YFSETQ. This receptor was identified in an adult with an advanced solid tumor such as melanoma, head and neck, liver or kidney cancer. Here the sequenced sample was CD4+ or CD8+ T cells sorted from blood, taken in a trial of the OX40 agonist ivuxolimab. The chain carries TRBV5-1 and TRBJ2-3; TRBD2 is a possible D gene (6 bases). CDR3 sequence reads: CASSWGGTLTDTQYF. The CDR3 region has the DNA TGCGCCAGCAGCTGGGGCGGGACCCTCACAGATACGCAGTATTTT.